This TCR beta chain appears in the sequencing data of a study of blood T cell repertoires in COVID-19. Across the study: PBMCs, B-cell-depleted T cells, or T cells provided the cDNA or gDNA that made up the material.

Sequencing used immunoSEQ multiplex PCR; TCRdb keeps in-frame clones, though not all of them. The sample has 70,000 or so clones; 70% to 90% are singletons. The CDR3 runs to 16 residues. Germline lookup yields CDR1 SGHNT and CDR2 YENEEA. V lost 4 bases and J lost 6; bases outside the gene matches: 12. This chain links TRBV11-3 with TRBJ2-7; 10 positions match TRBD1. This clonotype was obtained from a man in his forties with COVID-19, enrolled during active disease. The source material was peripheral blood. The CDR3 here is CASSSGSGTGDGEQYF. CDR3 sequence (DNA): TGTGCCAGCAGCTCTGGATCCGGGACAGGGGACGGCGAGCAGTACTTC.